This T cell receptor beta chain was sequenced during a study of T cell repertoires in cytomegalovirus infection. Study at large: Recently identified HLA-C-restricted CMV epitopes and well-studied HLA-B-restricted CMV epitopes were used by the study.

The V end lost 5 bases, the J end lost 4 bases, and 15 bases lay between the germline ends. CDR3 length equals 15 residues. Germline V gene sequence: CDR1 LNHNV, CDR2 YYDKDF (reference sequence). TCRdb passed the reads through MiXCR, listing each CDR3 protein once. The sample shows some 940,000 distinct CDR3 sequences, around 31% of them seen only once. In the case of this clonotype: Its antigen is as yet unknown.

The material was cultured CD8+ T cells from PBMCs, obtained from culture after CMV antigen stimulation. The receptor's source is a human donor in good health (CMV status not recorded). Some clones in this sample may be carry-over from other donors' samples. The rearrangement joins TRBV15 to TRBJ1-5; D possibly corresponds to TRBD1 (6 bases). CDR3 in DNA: TGTGCCACCAGCCAGGGGTCCGCCCGGAATCAGCCCCAGCATTTT. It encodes CATSQGSARNQPQHF.